The next 29 T cell receptor beta chains were all read from a single sample in a study of control samples from healthy donors and cancer patients. This table comes from immunoSEQ multiplex PCR, and its TCRdb copy is limited to in-frame clones, with some not included. The table records about 170,000 clones, over 85% of them present only once. The sequenced material came from blood. The source is a woman aged 55-69 years in good health.

This clone was picked up one time. DNA for the CDR3: TGTGCCACCAGCAGAGATCGTTACAGGGGGCTTTACGAGCAGTACTTC. Translating it yields CATSRDRYRGLYEQYF. V usage is TRBV15 and J usage is TRBJ2-7; the match to TRBD1 covers 9 bases. Germline CDR1 reads LNHNV; CDR2 reads YYDKDF (reference sequence). This CDR3 contains 16 residues. V lost 0 bases, J lost 4 bases, and 7 bases stayed unmatched.

The chain combines TRBV21-1 with TRBJ2-1. TRBV21-1 is labeled a pseudogene. The CDR3 spans 12 residues. The CDR3 is CASSKSSAEQFF. The DNA for the CDR3 is TGTGCCAGCAGCAAATCCTCGGCAGAGCAGTTCTTC.

The chain links TRBV9 to TRBJ2-7; 8 bases align to TRBD1. CDR3 length: 14 residues. CDR1 is SGDLS, CDR2 YYNGEE, per germline. V lost 4 bases and J lost 0; bases outside the gene matches: 3. CDR3 residues: CASSRTGSSYEQYF. The CDR3 DNA follows: TGTGCCAGCAGCCGGACAGGGAGCTCCTACGAGCAGTACTTC.

The chain couples TRBV13 to TRBJ1-1; tentative D call: TRBD1 (6 bases). V lost 5 bases, J lost 4 bases, and 8 bases lay in between. The germline V gene has CDR1 PRHDT and CDR2 FYEKMQ (reference sequence). This CDR3 comprises 12 residues. The CDR3 sequence is CASSRQATEAFF. CDR3 DNA: TGTGCCAGCAGCCGACAGGCCACTGAAGCTTTCTTT.

J is TRBJ1-1 and V is TRBV5-1; D call uncertain. The germline V gene has CDR1 SGHRS and CDR2 YFSETQ. The CDR3 runs to 16 residues. V was cut by 0 bases and J by 0 bases, with 12 bases left in between. CDR3 in DNA: TGCGCCAGCAGCTTGGCCAGCGGTGGGCTGAACACTGAAGCTTTCTTT. It codes for CASSLASGGLNTEAFF.

The gene calls are TRBV9 and TRBJ2-7, with D maybe TRBD1 (6 bases). The length of the CDR3 is 12 residues. Trimming stripped 7 bases from V and 3 bases from J, with 11 bases between. Germline CDR1 reads SGDLS; CDR2 reads YYNGEE. The CDR3 is CASGYRDYEQYF. Written as DNA, the CDR3 is TGTGCCAGCGGATACAGGGACTACGAGCAGTACTTC.

The chain recombines TRBV6-2 or TRBV6-3 with TRBJ2-1; unclear D gene. Trimming removed 4 bases from V and 8 bases from J, with 6 bases in between. This CDR3 comprises 11 residues. The germline V gene encodes CDR1 MNHEY and CDR2 SVGEGT. CDR3 nucleotides: TGTGCCAGCAGTTTAAGTGATGAGCAGTTCTTC. Protein: CASSLSDEQFF.

This clone was counted between two and nine times. The chain has TRBV6-2 or TRBV6-3 and TRBJ2-3; D may match TRBD1 or TRBD2 (5 bases each). The germline gives CDR1 MNHEY, CDR2 SVGEGT. The CDR3 runs to 15 residues. Deletions cut 5 bases from V and 0 bases from J, with 12 bases between. Here the CDR3 DNA reads TGTGCCAGCAGTCCCGGGACCTATAGCACAGATACGCAGTATTTT. Residues: CASSPGTYSTDTQYF.

This clone appeared a single time. The chain links TRBV12-3 or TRBV12-4 to TRBJ1-2; D gene uncertain. This CDR3 has 12 amino acids. The V end was cut by 7 bases, the J end by 4 bases, with 10 bases between. The CDR3: CASIAEVYGYTF. DNA for the CDR3: TGTGCCAGCATCGCAGAAGTCTATGGCTACACCTTC.

V usage is TRBV2 and J usage is TRBJ1-6; TRBD1 matches 8 bases. Germline V gene sequence: CDR1 SNHLY, CDR2 FYNNEI. V lost 10 bases to trimming and J lost 8 bases; unmatched junction nucleotides: 13. The CDR3 runs 15 residues. The CDR3 spells CATRKKQGGDSPLHF. In nucleotides, the CDR3 is TGTGCCACCCGAAAGAAACAGGGGGGGGATTCACCCCTCCACTTT.

The gene calls are TRBV6-2 or TRBV6-3 and TRBJ1-2; 9 bases fit TRBD1. J was trimmed by 6 bases and V by 0 bases; bases with no gene match: 8. The CDR3 has 16 residues. From germline, CDR1 is MNHEY and CDR2 SVGEGT. CDR3 DNA sequence: TGTGCCAGCAGTTACTCGAGAGGGACAGGGTCCCATGGCTACACCTTC. This encodes CASSYSRGTGSHGYTF.

V gene TRBV4-1 combines with J gene TRBJ2-3; TRBD2 aligns across 7 bases. V lost 1 base and J lost 6; bases outside the gene matches: 13. The CDR3 runs 17 residues. Germline values: CDR1 MGHRA, CDR2 YSYEKL. In DNA form, the CDR3 reads TGCGCCAGCAGCCAAGCAGTGGCGACTAGCAGGTTGGATACGCAGTATTTT. It translates to CASSQAVATSRLDTQYF.

The V gene is TRBV4-2, the J gene TRBJ1-2; 7 bases match TRBD1. CDR1 and CDR2 (germline): LGHNA, YNFKEQ. After removal of 4 bases from V and 3 bases from J, the junction contained 8 bases not matched to a gene. CDR3 size: 15 residues. CDR3 coding DNA: TGTGCCAGCAGCCCCCGGGGGACAGCTGACTATGGCTACACCTTC. Encoded protein: CASSPRGTADYGYTF.

The J gene is TRBJ1-5, the V gene TRBV18, with TRBD1 identical over 9 bases. This CDR3 is built from 13 residues. Germline values: CDR1 KGHSH, CDR2 LQKENI. Trimming removed 5 bases from V and 7 bases from J; junction bases left unmatched: 3. The CDR3 DNA reads TGTGCCAGCTCAGGACAGGGGACACAGCCCCAGCATTTT. Translation gives CASSGQGTQPQHF.

This clone was picked up one time. Other DNA sequences in this sample translate to the same CDR3. The chain carries TRBV19 and TRBJ1-1, with TRBD1 as a possible D gene (5 bases). Per germline, CDR1 LNHDA and CDR2 SQIVND (reference sequence). The CDR3 is made up of 15 amino acids. V lost 1 base, J lost 3 bases, and 12 bases lay in between. CDR3: CASSIGGGVDTEAFF. The CDR3 coding sequence is TGTGCCAGTAGTATAGGGGGCGGCGTGGACACTGAAGCTTTCTTT. Together with reference TRBV19 and TRBJ1-1, the CDR3 gives the full variable domain: DGGITQSPKYLFRKEGQNVTLSCEQNLNHDAMYWYRQDPGQGLRLIYYSQIVNDFQKGDIAEGYSVSREKKESFPLTVTSAQKNPTAFYLCASSIGGGVDTEAFFGQGTRLTVV.

This rearrangement joins TRBV4-2 to TRBJ2-5; 8 bases are shared with TRBD1. Germline trimming cut 3 bases from V and 3 bases from J; bases unmatched to any gene: 3. CDR1 is LGHNA, CDR2 YNFKEQ, per germline. CDR3 length: 14 residues. The CDR3 coding sequence is TGTGCCAGCAGCCACGGACAGGGAAAAGAGACCCAGTACTTC. Translated, it gives CASSHGQGKETQYF.

This sequence joins TRBV6-2 or TRBV6-3 and TRBJ2-7; a weak D match, TRBD1 (6 bases). Trimming cost V 3 bases and J 2 bases, with 14 bases left between them. Germline CDR1 and CDR2: MNHEY and SVGEGT. This CDR3 has 15 residues. The DNA for the CDR3 is TGTGCCAGCAGTTATGGCACAGGGAATCCCTACGAGCAGTACTTC. It is translated as CASSYGTGNPYEQYF.

This clone was counted once. The J gene is TRBJ1-6, the V gene TRBV19, with TRBD1 identical over 7 bases. The CDR3 loop spans 14 amino acids. The germline CDR1 and CDR2 sequences are LNHDA and SQIVND (reference sequence). V shed 4 bases and J 8 bases; nucleotides not matched to a gene: 5. CDR3 bases: TGTGCCAGTAGTACACAGGGGCTGTATTCACCCCTCCACTTT. Protein: CASSTQGLYSPLHF.

This rearrangement joins TRBV19 to TRBJ2-5; 10 nucleotides agree with TRBD2. Trimming took 5 bases from V and 2 from J; bases not matched to a gene: 5. The CDR3 runs 15 residues. Germline CDR1 is LNHDA and CDR2 is SQIVND (reference sequence). This chain's CDR3 is CASSGSGGAQETQYF. Written as DNA, the CDR3 is TGTGCCAGTAGTGGCAGCGGGGGGGCTCAAGAGACCCAGTACTTC.

CDR3 coding DNA: TGCGCCAGCAGCCCGTGGCCAAGGGGGCGTGATAATTCACCCCTCCACTTT. Protein sequence: CASSPWPRGRDNSPLHF. V usage is TRBV5-1 and J usage is TRBJ1-6, with TRBD1 identical over 7 bases. From germline, CDR1 is SGHRS and CDR2 YFSETQ. The CDR3 extends over 17 amino acids. V lost 4 bases and J lost 5; bases outside the gene matches: 12.

A word on this clone: Compared with germline, one end of the junction differs, possibly owing to a read error. The V call is TRBV19, the J call TRBJ1-5; no reliable D call. Germline V gives CDR1 LNHDA, CDR2 SQIVND (reference sequence). This CDR3 region has 12 residues. The CDR3 is CASSHFVGNVGF. DNA of the CDR3: TGTGCCAGTAGTCACTTTGTGGGCAACGTGGGATTT.

This clone was recorded only once. The chain is built from TRBV6-5 and TRBJ1-6, with 7 nucleotides matching TRBD1. With V trimmed by 6 bases and J by 4 bases, 0 bases remained unmatched. There are 13 residues in the CDR3. Germline V gives CDR1 MNHEY, CDR2 SVGAGI. Here the CDR3 reads CASRTGYNSPLHF. The CDR3 DNA reads as TGTGCCAGCAGGACAGGGTATAATTCACCCCTCCACTTT.

The V and J genes are TRBV7-9 and TRBJ1-1; TRBD1 agrees at 7 bases. This CDR3 comprises 15 residues. The ends lost 6 bases at V and 1 base at J; junction bases unmatched: 8. The germline CDR1 and CDR2 sequences are SEHNR and FQNEAQ (reference sequence). CDR3 amino acids: CASSSMTGRNTEAFF. For the CDR3, the DNA is TGTGCCAGCAGTTCCATGACAGGGAGGAACACTGAAGCTTTCTTT.

The chain links TRBV30 to TRBJ1-1; D not certain. The V gene lost 3 bases and the J gene lost 5 bases, with 7 bases spanning the gap. CDR3 length: 11 residues. Germline V lookup: CDR1 GTSNPN, CDR2 SVGIG (reference sequence). CDR3 amino acids: CAWSARTEAFF. CDR3 bases: TGTGCCTGGAGCGCACGGACTGAAGCTTTCTTT.

V and J are TRBV24-1 and TRBJ2-3; D not certain. V dropped 3 bases and J dropped 6 bases, with 6 bases sitting between them. The germline gives CDR1 KGHDR, CDR2 SFDVKD. CDR3 length: 12 residues. This CDR3 reads CATSDEMDTQYF. The CDR3 coding sequence is TGTGCCACCAGTGATGAGATGGATACGCAGTATTTT.

The chain links TRBV7-2 to TRBJ2-7, with D tentatively TRBD1 or TRBD2 (6 bases each). Germline V gene data show CDR1 as SGHTA and CDR2 as FQGNSA. The length of the CDR3 is 15 residues. The ends were cut back, 3 bases at V and 1 base at J, with 13 bases in the middle. Here the CDR3 reads CASSLGGGLSYEQYF. CDR3 DNA sequence: TGTGCCAGCAGCTTGGGGGGCGGGTTGTCCTACGAGCAGTACTTC.

This chain joins TRBV19 and TRBJ1-2; TRBD1 matches 7 bases. The V gene end was trimmed by 7 bases and the J gene end by 5 bases; junction bases not matched to a gene: 13. CDR1 LNHDA and CDR2 SQIVND come from the germline V gene (reference sequence). This CDR3 has 15 amino acids. The CDR3, as DNA: TGTGCCAGTATCGACACAACAGGGGCTGGGTATGGCTACACCTTC. Amino acids: CASIDTTGAGYGYTF.

As to this clone: The conserved final phenylalanine or tryptophan is absent from the CDR3, which likely points to a read error. The DNA is left out, because the CDR3 cannot be placed on it with certainty; the CDR3 is given as TCRdb lists it. V is TRBV14 and J is TRBJ1-2; the DNA was not compared with TRBD1, the D call given in the table. Both ends counted, the CDR3 spans 14 residues. Germline V gene data show CDR1 as SGHDN and CDR2 as FVKESK. CDR3 in amino acids: CASSQDPTGLDFPL.

The chain's CDR3 is CASSAPLRQRSNQPQHF. The CDR3 DNA sequence: TGTGCCAGTAGTGCCCCCTTAAGACAGAGGAGCAATCAGCCCCAGCATTTT. The chain combines TRBV19 with TRBJ1-5; D possibly corresponds to TRBD1 (5 bases). Looked up from germline, CDR1 is LNHDA and CDR2 is SQIVND (reference sequence). Between the trimmed V and J ends, which lost 5 bases and 1 base, there was a span of 18 bases. The CDR3 is made up of 17 amino acids.